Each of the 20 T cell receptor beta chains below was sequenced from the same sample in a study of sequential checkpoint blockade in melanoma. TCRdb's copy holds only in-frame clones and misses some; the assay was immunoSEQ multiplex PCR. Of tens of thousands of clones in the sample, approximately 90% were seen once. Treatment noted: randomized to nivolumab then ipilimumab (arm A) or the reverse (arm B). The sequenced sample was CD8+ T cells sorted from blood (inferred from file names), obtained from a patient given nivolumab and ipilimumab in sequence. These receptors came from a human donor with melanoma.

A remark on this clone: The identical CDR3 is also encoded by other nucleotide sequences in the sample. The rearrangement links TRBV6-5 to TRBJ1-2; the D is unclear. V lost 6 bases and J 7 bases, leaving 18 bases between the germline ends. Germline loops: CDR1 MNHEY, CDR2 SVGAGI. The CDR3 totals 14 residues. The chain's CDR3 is CASSYNGGSSGYTF. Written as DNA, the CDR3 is TGTGCCAGCAGCTACAATGGAGGTTCTTCTGGCTACACCTTC.

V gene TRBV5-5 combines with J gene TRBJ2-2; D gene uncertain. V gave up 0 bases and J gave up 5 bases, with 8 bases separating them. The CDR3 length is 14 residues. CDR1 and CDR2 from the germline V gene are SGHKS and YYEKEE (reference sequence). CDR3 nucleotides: TGTGCCAGCAGCTTGGCCCCCGGGACCGGGGAGCTGTTTTTT. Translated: CASSLAPGTGELFF.

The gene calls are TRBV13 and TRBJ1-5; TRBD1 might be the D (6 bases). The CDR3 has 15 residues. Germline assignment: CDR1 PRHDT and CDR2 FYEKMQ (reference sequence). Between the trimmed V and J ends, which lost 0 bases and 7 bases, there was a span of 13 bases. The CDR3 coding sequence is TGTGCCAGCAGCTTAGGACAGGGCGTAAACCAGCCCCAGCATTTT. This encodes CASSLGQGVNQPQHF.

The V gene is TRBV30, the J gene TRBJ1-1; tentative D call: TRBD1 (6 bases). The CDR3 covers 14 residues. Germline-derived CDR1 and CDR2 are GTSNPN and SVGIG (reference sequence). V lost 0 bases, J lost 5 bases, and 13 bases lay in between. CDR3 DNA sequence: TGTGCCTGGAGTGTAGTACAGGGAGGGACTGAAGCTTTCTTT. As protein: CAWSVVQGGTEAFF.

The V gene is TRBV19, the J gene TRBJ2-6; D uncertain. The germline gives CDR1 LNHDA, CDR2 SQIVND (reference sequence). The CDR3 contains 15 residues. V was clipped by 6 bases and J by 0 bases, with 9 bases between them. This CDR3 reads CASSRLLSGANVLTF. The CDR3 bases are TGTGCCAGTAGCCGACTGCTCTCTGGGGCCAACGTCCTGACTTTC.

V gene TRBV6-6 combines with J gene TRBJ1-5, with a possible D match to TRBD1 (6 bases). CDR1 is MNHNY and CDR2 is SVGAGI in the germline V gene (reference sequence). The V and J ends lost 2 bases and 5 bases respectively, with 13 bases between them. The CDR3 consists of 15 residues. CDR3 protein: CASSYRTADDQPQHF. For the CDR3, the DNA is TGTGCCAGCAGTTACCGGACAGCCGACGATCAGCCCCAGCATTTT.

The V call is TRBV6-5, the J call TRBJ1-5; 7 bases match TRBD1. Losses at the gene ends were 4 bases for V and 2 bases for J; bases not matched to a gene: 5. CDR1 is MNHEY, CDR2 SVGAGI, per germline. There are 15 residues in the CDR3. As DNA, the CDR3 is TGTGCCAGCAGTTCTACAGGGGCGGGCAATCAGCCCCAGCATTTT. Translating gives CASSSTGAGNQPQHF.

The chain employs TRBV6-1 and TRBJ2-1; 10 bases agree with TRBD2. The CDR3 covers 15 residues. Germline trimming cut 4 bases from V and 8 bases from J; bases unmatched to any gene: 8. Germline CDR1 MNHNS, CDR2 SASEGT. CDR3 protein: CASSAGLADFYEQFF. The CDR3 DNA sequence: TGTGCCAGCAGTGCCGGACTAGCGGACTTTTATGAGCAGTTCTTC.

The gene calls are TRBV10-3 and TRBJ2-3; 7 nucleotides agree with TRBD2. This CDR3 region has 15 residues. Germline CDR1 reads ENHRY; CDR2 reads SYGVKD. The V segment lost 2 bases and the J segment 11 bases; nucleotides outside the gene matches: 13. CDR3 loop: CAISELGGMGLGQYF. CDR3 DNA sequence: TGTGCCATCAGTGAGCTCGGGGGGATGGGTCTCGGGCAGTATTTT.

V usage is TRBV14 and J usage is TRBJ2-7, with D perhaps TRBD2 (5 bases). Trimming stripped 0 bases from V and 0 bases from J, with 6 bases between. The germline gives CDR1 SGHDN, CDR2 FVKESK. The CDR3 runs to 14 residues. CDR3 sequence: CASSQEAASYEQYF. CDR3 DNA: TGTGCCAGCAGCCAAGAAGCGGCCTCCTACGAGCAGTACTTC.

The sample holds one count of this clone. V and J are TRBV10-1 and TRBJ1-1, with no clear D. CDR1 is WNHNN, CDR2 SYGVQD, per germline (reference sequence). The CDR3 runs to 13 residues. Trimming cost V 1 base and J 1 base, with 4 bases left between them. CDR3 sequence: CASSEFRNTEAFF. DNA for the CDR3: TGCGCCAGCAGTGAGTTTAGGAACACTGAAGCTTTCTTT.

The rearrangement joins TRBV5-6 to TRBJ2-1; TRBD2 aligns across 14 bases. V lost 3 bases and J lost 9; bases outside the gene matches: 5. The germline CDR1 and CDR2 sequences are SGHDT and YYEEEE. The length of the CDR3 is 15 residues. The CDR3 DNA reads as TGTGCCAGCAGCTGGGCCGGACTAGCGGGAGGTGAGCAGTTCTTC. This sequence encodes CASSWAGLAGGEQFF. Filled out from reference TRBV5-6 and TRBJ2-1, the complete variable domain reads DAGVTQSPTHLIKTRGQQVTLRCSPKSGHDTVSWYQQALGQGPQFIFQYYEEEERQRGNFPDRFSGHQFPNYSSELNVNALLLGDSALYLCASSWAGLAGGEQFFGPGTRLTVL.

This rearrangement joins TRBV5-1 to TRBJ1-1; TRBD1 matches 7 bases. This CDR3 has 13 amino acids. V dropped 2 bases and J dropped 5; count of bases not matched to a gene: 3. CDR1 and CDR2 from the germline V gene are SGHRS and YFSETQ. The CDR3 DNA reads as TGCGCCAGCAGCTTTACAGGGGTGACTGAAGCTTTCTTT. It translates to CASSFTGVTEAFF.

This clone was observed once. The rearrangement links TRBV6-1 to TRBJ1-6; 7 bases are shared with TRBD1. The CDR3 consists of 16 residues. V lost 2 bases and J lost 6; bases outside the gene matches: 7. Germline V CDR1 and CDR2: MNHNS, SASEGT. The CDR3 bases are TGTGCCAGCAGTGAACGGGCAGGGGGATTTAATTCACCCCTCCACTTT. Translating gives CASSERAGGFNSPLHF.

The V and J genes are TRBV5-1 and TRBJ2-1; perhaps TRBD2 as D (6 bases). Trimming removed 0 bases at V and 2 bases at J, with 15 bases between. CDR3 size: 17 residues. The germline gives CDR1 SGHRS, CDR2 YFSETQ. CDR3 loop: CASSLAFSGNTYNEQFF. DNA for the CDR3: TGCGCCAGCAGCTTGGCGTTTAGCGGTAATACCTACAATGAGCAGTTCTTC.

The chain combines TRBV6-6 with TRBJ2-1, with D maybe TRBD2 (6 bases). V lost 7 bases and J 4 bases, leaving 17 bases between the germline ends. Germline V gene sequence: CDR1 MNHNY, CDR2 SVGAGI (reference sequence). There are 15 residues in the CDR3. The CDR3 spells CASTKRESSYNEQFF. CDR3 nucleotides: TGTGCCAGCACCAAACGGGAGAGCTCGTACAATGAGCAGTTCTTC.

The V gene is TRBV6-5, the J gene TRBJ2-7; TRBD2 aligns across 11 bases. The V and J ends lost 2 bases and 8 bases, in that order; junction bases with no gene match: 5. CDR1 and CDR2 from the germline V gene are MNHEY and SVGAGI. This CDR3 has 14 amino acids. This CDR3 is CASSYGTSGEKQYF. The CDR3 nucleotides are TGTGCCAGCAGTTACGGGACTAGCGGTGAAAAGCAGTACTTC.

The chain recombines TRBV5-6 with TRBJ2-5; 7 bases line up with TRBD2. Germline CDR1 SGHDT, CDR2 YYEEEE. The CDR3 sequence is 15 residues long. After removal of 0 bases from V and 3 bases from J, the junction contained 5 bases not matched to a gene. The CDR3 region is CASSLVAGGKETQYF. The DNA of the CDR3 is TGTGCCAGCAGCTTGGTAGCGGGCGGCAAAGAGACCCAGTACTTC.

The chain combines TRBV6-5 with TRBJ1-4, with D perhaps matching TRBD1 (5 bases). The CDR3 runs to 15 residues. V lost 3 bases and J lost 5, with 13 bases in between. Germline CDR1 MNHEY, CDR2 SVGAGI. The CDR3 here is CASSYLPRGNEKLFF. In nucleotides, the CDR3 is TGTGCCAGCAGTTATCTACCCCGGGGGAATGAAAAACTGTTTTTT.

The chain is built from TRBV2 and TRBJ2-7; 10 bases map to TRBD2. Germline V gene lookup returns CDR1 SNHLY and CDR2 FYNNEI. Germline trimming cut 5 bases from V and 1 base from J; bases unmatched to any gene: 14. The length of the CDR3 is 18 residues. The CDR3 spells CASSYIGASGGGSYEQYF. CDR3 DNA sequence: TGTGCCAGCAGTTACATCGGGGCTAGCGGGGGAGGGTCCTACGAGCAGTACTTC.